This T cell receptor (beta chain) was identified during a study of cytomegalovirus exposure and HLA in healthy donors. Amplification used 60 Vbeta primers and 13 Jbeta primers. The repertoire was sequenced with immunoSEQ multiplex PCR; TCRdb's copy has only in-frame clones and lacks some. The profile covers over 70,000 clones, with less than 80% appearing a single time and about 2.1% taken by the ten largest. V trimming: 6 bases; J trimming: 2 bases; junction bases outside the gene matches: 6. Germline-derived CDR1 and CDR2 are LNHDA and SQIVND (reference sequence). The CDR3 is 15 amino acids. Whole-study results and caveats: TCR beta sequences reportedly predicted the HLA-A and HLA-B alleles of most subjects accurately.

A word on this clone: Antigen specificity is unknown.

The material sequenced was PBMCs. The rearrangement joins TRBV19 to TRBJ2-5, with 10 bases that match TRBD2. The TCR originated in a man aged 30 to 45 in good health and CMV-seronegative. The CDR3 here is CASSDGTSVQETQYF. The CDR3 DNA is TGTGCCAGTAGCGACGGGACTAGCGTACAAGAGACCCAGTACTTC. The full variable domain, completed using reference TRBV19 and TRBJ2-5, is DGGITQSPKYLFRKEGQNVTLSCEQNLNHDAMYWYRQDPGQGLRLIYYSQIVNDFQKGDIAEGYSVSREKKESFPLTVTSAQKNPTAFYLCASSDGTSVQETQYFGPGTRLLVL.